This paragraph reports one T cell receptor (beta chain). Antigen unknown. Through a sample-barcoded 5' primer and a J-beta primer mix, a second PCR was run for roughly 6 to 11 cycles. MiXCR, run by TCRdb on the 5' RACE reads, gives a single entry per CDR3 protein. The sample lists about 1.8 million distinct CDR3 sequences, roughly 50% seen once, with 2.1% in the top ten. This specimen comes from a study of blood T cells in healthy people across ages. The CDR3 has 13 amino acids. The germline CDR1 and CDR2 sequences are MNHEY and SVGEGT. Study conclusions and caveats: Diversity was higher, and naive CD4+ cells more numerous, in long-lived donors than in aged donors. Unknown CMV status may confound age-related changes in expanded clones. PBMCs left unsorted prevented a conclusive naive versus antigen-experienced comparison. A strong correlation was found between TCR beta diversity and the percentage of naive T cells.

The TCR sequence derives from a middle-aged woman in good health. The chain recombines TRBV6-2 or TRBV6-3 with TRBJ2-5, with 8 bases that match TRBD2. The J call may not be correct, given that the DNA end is closer to TRBJ2-7. Material: blood. Here the CDR3 DNA reads TGTGCCAGCATCAACGGGGGGGCCTACGAGCAGTACTTC. It translates to CASINGGAYEQYF.